This T cell receptor (beta chain) was recorded in a study of regulatory T cells in long-lasting Graves disease. The study, taken as a whole, reports: Persistent disease samples used TRBV28, TRBJ1-2 and TRBJ2-5 preferentially.

Time point given: newly diagnosed GD, antithyroid drugs for less than 3 months. Preparation of the TCR library used RNA extracted from PBMCs. This CDR3 spans 15 amino acids. V trimming: 2 bases; J trimming: 5 bases; junction bases outside the gene matches: 8. This clonotype was detected many times. As yet, its antigen is unknown. Arm-PCR of CDR3 regions with iRepertoire HTBI primers generated TCR beta libraries. Via MiXCR, TCRdb re-called the multiplex PCR reads, giving one row per CDR3 protein. The sample holds about 540,000 distinct CDR3 sequences; about 14% are singletons and the top ten take roughly a tenth. The data were also submitted as part of a second study, on T cells in Graves' hyperthyroidism and ophthalmopathy. From that second work: Diagnoses rested on clinical symptoms, serum thyroxine and TRAb, thyroid ultrasound and orbital computed tomography. HTBI primers were used for first-round RT-PCR of the TCR CDR3.

The receptor was isolated from a man in his thirties or forties with Graves disease. Sequenced material: peripheral blood mononuclear cells (PBMCs), taken at new diagnosis, from a patient treated with antithyroid drugs. The rearrangement links TRBV12-3 or TRBV12-4 to TRBJ1-1; 7 nucleotides line up with TRBD1. DNA for the CDR3: TGTGCCAGCAGTTTAACACTCAGGGGGTTAACTGAAGCTTTCTTT. Amino acids: CASSLTLRGLTEAFF.